This T cell receptor (beta chain) was found in a study of blood T cells in healthy people across ages. Findings and caveats of the study: Both naive CD4+ cell counts and diversity were greater in long-lived donors than in aged donors.

In the case of this clonotype: The antigen remains unidentified.

Sample-barcoded 5' priming and a J-beta primer mix drove a second PCR of roughly 6 to 12 cycles. TCRdb re-called the 5' RACE reads through MiXCR, storing one row per CDR3 protein. The sample lists hundreds of thousands of distinct CDR3 sequences; roughly 21% were seen once. Germline V lookup: CDR1 DFQATT, CDR2 SNEGSKA (reference sequence). The CDR3 extends over 14 amino acids. Trimming removed 6 bases from V and 2 bases from J; junction bases left unmatched: 5. Source material: blood. The chain carries TRBV20-1 and TRBJ2-2; TRBD2 matches at 8 bases. The origin of this receptor is an older man in good health. CDR3 DNA: TGCAGTGCGAGGACTAGCTTTAACACCGGGGAGCTGTTTTTT. It specifies CSARTSFNTGELFF.